This T cell receptor beta chain is drawn from a study of cytomegalovirus exposure and HLA in healthy donors (dated by TCRdb to the late 2010s). The study in broad terms: According to a later analysis, the 120 or so validation repertoires were produced on the same platform as the 600 to 850 repertoires of the first cohort. The study aimed to test whether signatures of past pathogen exposure could be identified by cataloging public T cell receptors. Along with the approximately 700-subject first cohort, a separate validation cohort of roughly 110 different subjects was used. To predict cytomegalovirus infection status, the study brought together high-throughput TCR immunosequencing, statistical association of individual TCRs with disease status, and machine learning.

Note on this clone: Its antigen is still unknown. No base qualities exist here, and no much larger clone lies one base off it.

Separate from the approximately 670-subject first cohort, the validation cohort of 95 to 150 subjects was the group to which the donors belonged. Libraries were built with the immunoSEQ multiplex PCR assay. From the authors' description of their analysis: A statistical classification framework was built for diagnosing cytomegalovirus status from the catalog of TCR beta chain sequences. TCRdb carries this immuneACCESS record with in-frame sequences only. Its versions omit some clonotypes, under half of them owing to an unresolved V gene in the studies checked, with the rest unexplained. The V and J calls and clone size were taken over from that table, and D and trimming were inferred from the DNA. The table for this sample lists about 100,000 clones; more than 90% of them were counted only once. The ten largest make up about 0.7% of the sample. What the authors observed across the whole study: According to the authors, the approach could potentially be generalized to other disease states and immunological phenotypes. In both the original and validation cohorts, the classifier was reported to diagnose cytomegalovirus status with high specificity and sensitivity. Most TCR sequences were observed very rarely across donors, whereas some public TCRs were present in many individuals. The study gave a list of some 150 TCR beta chains associated with cytomegalovirus. All 120 or so repertoires were used to score co-occurrence in the validation cohort in a later analysis, because that analysis had no HLA typing for the cohort. Of the cluster scores, roughly 95% were above 0 in a later analysis, which found that TCRs clustered in the first cohort also tended to co-occur in the roughly 130 validation repertoires. A few of the identified cytomegalovirus-associated TCR beta chains were confirmed in vitro to be specific for cytomegalovirus antigens.

The receptor was isolated from a woman under 30 in good health and CMV-seronegative. Input material: PBMCs.

CDR3 region: CASRDRVVVQETQYF. The DNA is as follows: TGTGCCAGCAGGGACAGGGTCGTTGTGCAAGAGACCCAGTACTTC. The V gene is TRBV6-1 and the J gene is TRBJ2-5, with TRBD1 matching 8 junction bases. V lost 6 bases and J lost 2 bases, and the count of bases not matched to a germline gene is 8. CDR1 is given as MNHNS and CDR2 as SASEGT, both from the germline V gene. The CDR3 has 15 amino acids, counting the end cysteine and phenylalanine. Of the read, only the CDR3 DNA is kept; its 45 bases are in frame from base 1.